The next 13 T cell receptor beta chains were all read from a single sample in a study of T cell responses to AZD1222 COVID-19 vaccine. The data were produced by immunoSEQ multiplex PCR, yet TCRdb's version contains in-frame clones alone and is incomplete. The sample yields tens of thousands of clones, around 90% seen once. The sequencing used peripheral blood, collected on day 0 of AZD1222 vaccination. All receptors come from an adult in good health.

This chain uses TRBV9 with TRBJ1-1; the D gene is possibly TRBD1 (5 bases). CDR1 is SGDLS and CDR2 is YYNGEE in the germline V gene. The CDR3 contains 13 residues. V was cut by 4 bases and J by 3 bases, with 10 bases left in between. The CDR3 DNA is TGTGCCAGCAGCCGGGGAGGGGACACTGAAGCTTTCTTT. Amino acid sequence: CASSRGGDTEAFF.

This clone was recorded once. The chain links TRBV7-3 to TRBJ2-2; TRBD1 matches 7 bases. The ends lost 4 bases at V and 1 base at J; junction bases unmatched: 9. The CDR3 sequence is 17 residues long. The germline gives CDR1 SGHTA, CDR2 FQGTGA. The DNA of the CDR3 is TGTGCCAGCAGCTCCACCACCACAGGGGTGAACACCGGGGAGCTGTTTTTT. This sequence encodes CASSSTTTGVNTGELFF.

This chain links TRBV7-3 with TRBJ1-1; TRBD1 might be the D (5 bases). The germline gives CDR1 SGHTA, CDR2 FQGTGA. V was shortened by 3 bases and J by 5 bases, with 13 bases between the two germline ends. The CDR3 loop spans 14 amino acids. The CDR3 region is CASSFGGSGTEAFF. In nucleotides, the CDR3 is TGTGCCAGCAGCTTTGGGGGGAGTGGAACTGAAGCTTTCTTT.

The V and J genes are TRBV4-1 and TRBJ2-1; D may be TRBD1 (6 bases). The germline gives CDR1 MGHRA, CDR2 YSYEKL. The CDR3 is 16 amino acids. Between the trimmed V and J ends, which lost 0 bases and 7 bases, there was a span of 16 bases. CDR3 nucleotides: TGCGCCAGCAGCCAAGATTTTACAGGGTGGGGGAATGAGCAGTTCTTC. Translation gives CASSQDFTGWGNEQFF.

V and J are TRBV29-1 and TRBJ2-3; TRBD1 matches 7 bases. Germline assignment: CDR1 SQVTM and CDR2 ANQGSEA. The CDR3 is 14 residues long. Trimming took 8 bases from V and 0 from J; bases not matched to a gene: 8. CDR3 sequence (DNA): TGCAGCTCACATGGGACAGTGAGCACAGATACGCAGTATTTT. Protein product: CSSHGTVSTDTQYF.

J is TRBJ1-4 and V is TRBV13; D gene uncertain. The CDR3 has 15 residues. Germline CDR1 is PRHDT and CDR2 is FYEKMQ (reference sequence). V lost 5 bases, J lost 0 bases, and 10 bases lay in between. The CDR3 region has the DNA TGTGCCAGCAGCCTGAAGGATACAACTAATGAAAAACTGTTTTTT. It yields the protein CASSLKDTTNEKLFF.

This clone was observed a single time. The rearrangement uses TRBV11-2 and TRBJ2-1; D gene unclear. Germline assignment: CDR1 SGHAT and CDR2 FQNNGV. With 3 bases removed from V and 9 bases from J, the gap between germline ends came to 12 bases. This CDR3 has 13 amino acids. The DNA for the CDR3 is TGTGCCAGCAGCTTCCAACCCCTGGTTGAGCAGTTCTTC. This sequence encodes CASSFQPLVEQFF.

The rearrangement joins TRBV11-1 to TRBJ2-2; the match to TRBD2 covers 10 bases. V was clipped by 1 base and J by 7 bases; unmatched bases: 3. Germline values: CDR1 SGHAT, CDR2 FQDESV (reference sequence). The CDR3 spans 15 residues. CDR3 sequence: CASSLEAGGIGELFF. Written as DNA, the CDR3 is TGTGCCAGCAGCTTAGAAGCGGGGGGGATCGGGGAGCTGTTTTTT. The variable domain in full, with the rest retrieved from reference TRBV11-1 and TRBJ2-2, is EAEVAQSPRYKITEKSQAVAFWCDPISGHATLYWYRQILGQGPELLVQFQDESVVDDSQLPKDRFSAERLKGVDSTLKIQPAELGDSAMYLCASSLEAGGIGELFFGEGSRLTVL.

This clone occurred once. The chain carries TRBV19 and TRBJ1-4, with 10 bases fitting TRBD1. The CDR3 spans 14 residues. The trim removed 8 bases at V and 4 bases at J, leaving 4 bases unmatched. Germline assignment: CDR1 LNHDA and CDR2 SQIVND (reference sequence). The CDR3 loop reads CASSRDRGNEKLFF. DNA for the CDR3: TGTGCCAGTTCCCGGGACAGGGGTAATGAAAAACTGTTTTTT. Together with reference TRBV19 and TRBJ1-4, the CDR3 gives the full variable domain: DGGITQSPKYLFRKEGQNVTLSCEQNLNHDAMYWYRQDPGQGLRLIYYSQIVNDFQKGDIAEGYSVSREKKESFPLTVTSAQKNPTAFYLCASSRDRGNEKLFFGSGTQLSVL.

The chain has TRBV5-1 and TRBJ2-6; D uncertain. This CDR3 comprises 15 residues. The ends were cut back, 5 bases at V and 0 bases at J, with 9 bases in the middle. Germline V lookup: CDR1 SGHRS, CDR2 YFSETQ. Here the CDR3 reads CASSYRLSGANVLTF. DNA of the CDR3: TGCGCCAGCAGTTATCGTCTCTCTGGGGCCAACGTCCTGACTTTC.

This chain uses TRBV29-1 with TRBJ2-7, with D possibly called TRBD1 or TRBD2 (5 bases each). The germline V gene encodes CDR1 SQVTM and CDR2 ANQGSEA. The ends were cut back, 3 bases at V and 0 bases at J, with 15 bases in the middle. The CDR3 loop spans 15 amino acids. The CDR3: CSVELIRDHSYEQYF. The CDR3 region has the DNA TGCAGCGTTGAGCTCATCCGGGACCACTCCTACGAGCAGTACTTC.

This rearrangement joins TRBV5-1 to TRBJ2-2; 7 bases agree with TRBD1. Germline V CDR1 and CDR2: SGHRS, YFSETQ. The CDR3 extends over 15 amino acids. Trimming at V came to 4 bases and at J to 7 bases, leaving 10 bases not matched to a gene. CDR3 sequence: CASSRQGSFGGELFF. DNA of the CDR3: TGCGCCAGCAGCCGACAGGGTAGTTTTGGCGGGGAGCTGTTTTTT.

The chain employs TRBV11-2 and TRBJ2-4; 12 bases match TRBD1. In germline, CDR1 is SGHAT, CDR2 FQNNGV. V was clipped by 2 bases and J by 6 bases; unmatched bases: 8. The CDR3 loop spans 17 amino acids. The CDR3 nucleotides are TGTGCCAGCAGCTTACTGGGCCAGGGACAGGGGGCAAACATTCAGTACTTC. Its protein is CASSLLGQGQGANIQYF.